These 15 T cell receptor beta chains came from one sample sequenced in a study of T-cell reconstitution after alpha-beta-depleted transplantation in children (dated by TCRdb to about 2016). Library generation was performed with PCR. For sequencing, an Illumina HiSeq 2500 was employed. To normalize quantification of the TCRbeta repertoire, the TCR libraries were built with molecular barcoding that relied on unique molecular identifiers. The raw public reads went through TCRdb reprocessing: fastp at Q25, MiXCR clone calling, in-frame beta chains kept. Rows are unified per CDR3 protein, each entry keeping the most common DNA and genes. The sample table shows about 290,000 distinct CDR3 sequences, and around a tenth are seen once. In total, the top ten clones hold 7.5% of the sample. Explained via the paper, the treatment or condition label denotes: allogeneic hematopoietic cell transplantation with graft depleted of TCRalphabeta T cells and CD19 B cells.

This specimen was PBMCs, taken before TCRalphabeta/CD19-depleted stem cell transplant. Receptor source: a boy in the first two years of life with acute myeloid leukemia, due to receive a stem cell transplant.

Notes on this clonotype: A much larger clone lies a single base off, so this may be a read error. This rearrangement joins TRBV7-3 to TRBJ2-7, with 9 positions matching TRBD2. The CDR3 runs to 13 residues. Trimming removed 3 bases from V and 8 bases from J; junction bases left unmatched: 5. Germline loops: CDR1 SGHTA, CDR2 FQGTGA. The CDR3: CASSFLAGDQQYF. The CDR3 DNA reads as TGTGCCAGCAGCTTCTTAGCGGGAGACCAGCAGTACTTC.

The table lists this clonotype with many counts. The chain employs TRBV10-3 and TRBJ1-5, with 7 bases aligning to TRBD1. The V and J ends lost 6 bases and 4 bases, in that order; junction bases with no gene match: 3. Germline V gives CDR1 ENHRY, CDR2 SYGVKD. The CDR3 extends over 13 amino acids. The CDR3 here is CAISGTVNQPQHF. The CDR3 nucleotides read TGTGCCATCAGCGGGACAGTTAATCAGCCCCAGCATTTT.

V usage is TRBV7-2 and J usage is TRBJ2-1; D may match TRBD1 or TRBD2 (6 bases each). With 5 bases removed from V and 5 bases from J, the gap between germline ends came to 16 bases. Germline CDR1 and CDR2: SGHTA and FQGNSA. The CDR3 has 15 residues. CDR3 region: CASSGGQVGNNEQFF. Written as DNA, the CDR3 is TGTGCCAGCAGCGGGGGGCAGGTTGGCAACAATGAGCAGTTCTTC.

This clonotype was counted many times. The V and J genes are TRBV6-1 and TRBJ2-5; D is unresolved. Trimming cost V 6 bases and J 1 base, with 9 bases left between them. The CDR3 consists of 13 residues. From germline, CDR1 is MNHNS and CDR2 SASEGT. CDR3 nucleotides: TGTGCCAGCAGGTTCCAGATCCAAGAGACCCAGTACTTC. Translating gives CASRFQIQETQYF.

About this clonotype: A much larger clone differs from this one at a single base, so this may be a read error. V is TRBV6-2 or TRBV6-3 and J is TRBJ2-7; 7 nucleotides match TRBD2. CDR3 length: 13 residues. Per the germline V gene, CDR1 is MNHEY and CDR2 is SVGEGT. Germline trimming cut 6 bases from V and 2 bases from J; bases unmatched to any gene: 4. CDR3 residues: CASRRLATYEQYF. DNA for the CDR3: TGTGCCAGCAGGAGACTAGCCACCTACGAGCAGTACTTC.

This clonotype showed up many times. The chain recombines TRBV3-1 with TRBJ1-6; D gene uncertain. V shed 3 bases and J shed 10 bases, with 4 bases lying between them. CDR3 size: 11 residues. Germline lookup yields CDR1 LGHDT and CDR2 YNNKEL (reference sequence). The chain's CDR3 is CASSQGSPLHF. CDR3 bases: TGTGCCAGCAGCCAGGGGTCACCCCTCCACTTT.

The chain carries TRBV27 and TRBJ2-1; TRBD1 is a possible D gene (5 bases). From germline, CDR1 is MNHEY and CDR2 SMNVEV (reference sequence). The V and J ends lost 0 bases and 3 bases respectively, with 18 bases between them. This CDR3 region has 18 residues. The chain's CDR3 is CASSLSPDRALNYNEQFF. Written as DNA, the CDR3 is TGTGCCAGCAGTTTATCGCCAGACAGAGCACTAAACTACAATGAGCAGTTCTTC.

This clonotype appeared many times. The rearrangement uses TRBV9 and TRBJ2-1; D perhaps matches TRBD2 (6 bases). CDR1 SGDLS and CDR2 YYNGEE come from the germline V gene. CDR3 length: 13 residues. V lost 1 base, J lost 13 bases, and 15 bases lay in between. CDR3 sequence: CASSVSTGSDQFF. The CDR3 region has the DNA TGTGCCAGCAGCGTATCTACCGGGAGTGATCAGTTCTTC.

This clonotype has ten or more counts. This chain uses TRBV7-2 with TRBJ2-4; no firm D call. Germline-derived CDR1 and CDR2 are SGHTA and FQGNSA. CDR3 length: 15 residues. Trimming took off 2 bases at V and 0 bases at J, with 8 bases between the two ends. The CDR3 loop reads CASSLNTGAKNIQYF. As DNA, the CDR3 is TGTGCCAGCAGCTTAAACACGGGAGCCAAAAACATTCAGTACTTC. The complete variable domain, with remaining parts taken from reference TRBV7-2 and TRBJ2-4, reads GAGVSQSPSNKVTEKGKDVELRCDPISGHTALYWYRQSLGQGLEFLIYFQGNSAPDKSGLPSDRFSAERTGGSVSTLTIQRTQQEDSAVYLCASSLNTGAKNIQYFGAGTRLSVL.

This clonotype was counted many times. This CDR3 is CASSPAAAGNHEQYF. The DNA for the CDR3 is TGTGCCAGCAGCCCAGCCGCGGCAGGGAACCACGAGCAGTACTTC. The chain combines TRBV4-2 with TRBJ2-7, with TRBD1 as a possible D gene (5 bases). V was shortened by 4 bases and J by 5 bases, with 18 bases between the two germline ends. CDR3 length equals 15 residues. The germline V gene has CDR1 LGHNA and CDR2 YNFKEQ.

V usage is TRBV7-2 and J usage is TRBJ1-2, with D tentatively TRBD1 (5 bases). Germline CDR1 reads SGHTA; CDR2 reads FQGNSA. This CDR3 is built from 13 residues. V lost 11 bases, J lost 5 bases, and 18 bases lay in between. CDR3 DNA sequence: TGTGCCCGCATCGACTCAGGGAAATATGGCTACACCTTC. Translation: CARIDSGKYGYTF.

This clonotype was detected only a few times. The rearrangement links TRBV27 to TRBJ2-4; no definite D call. Germline loops: CDR1 MNHEY, CDR2 SMNVEV (reference sequence). CDR3 size: 15 residues. Trimming removed 4 bases at V and 1 base at J, with 11 bases between. The CDR3 region has the DNA TGTGCCAGCAGTTCGACGGGCCAGGCCAAAAACATTCAGTACTTC. Amino acids: CASSSTGQAKNIQYF.

This clonotype has ten or more counts. The CDR3 reads CASSSSQGYEQYF. The CDR3 nucleotides read TGTGCCAGCAGTTCCTCCCAGGGTTACGAGCAGTACTTC. The chain recombines TRBV12-3 or TRBV12-4 with TRBJ2-7; tentatively, D is TRBD1 (5 bases). V was clipped by 4 bases and J by 4 bases, with 11 bases between them. CDR3 length: 13 residues.

The rearrangement uses TRBV12-3 or TRBV12-4 and TRBJ2-5, with a possible D match to TRBD1 (5 bases). CDR3 length equals 15 residues. Trimming shortened V by 6 bases and J by 3 bases, and 17 bases separated the two germline ends. The CDR3 DNA follows: TGTGCCAGCAGCCCTTTTGGGGCATTCGAAGAGACCCAGTACTTC. Amino acids: CASSPFGAFEETQYF.

This clonotype showed up many times. The V call is TRBV7-2, the J call TRBJ2-7; 9 bases agree with TRBD1. Per germline, CDR1 SGHTA and CDR2 FQGNSA. After removal of 8 bases from V and 3 bases from J, the junction contained 8 bases not matched to a gene. This CDR3 contains 14 residues. Here the CDR3 DNA reads TGTGCCAGCCACGGGACAGGGCTTTACTACGAGCAGTACTTC. As protein: CASHGTGLYYEQYF.